The entry below gives a single TCR beta chain sequence along with its context. The target antigen is unknown. The CDR3 end lies 3 residues beyond the end of the read and is filled in from the germline J gene. This entry belongs to a study of T cell clonality in common variable immunodeficiency. The study's findings and limits: Fewer deletions and N-nucleotide insertions were reportedly seen in common variable immunodeficiency TCR beta sequences. Fewer TCRbeta clones were shared among CVID subjects than controls.

Equal genomic DNA amounts from CVID and control samples were sequenced. Profiled with immunoSEQ multiplex PCR; TCRdb holds only in-frame clones, not every one. The sample is made up of about 28,000 clones, none counted only once. Patients had low serum IgG, IgA and/or IgM and specific antibody deficiency. Both groups were predominantly of Caucasian heritage. Trimming at V came to 6 bases and at J to 7 bases, leaving 8 bases not matched to a gene. Germline CDR1 and CDR2: SNHLY and FYNNEI. The CDR3 covers 14 residues. This clonotype was sampled from a human donor with common variable immunodeficiency. The sample taken for sequencing was peripheral blood mononuclear cells. The rearrangement links TRBV2 to TRBJ2-1; 8 nucleotides match TRBD2. This CDR3 reads CASRRTSQDNEQFF. The CDR3 DNA, read in part, is TGTGCCAGCAGGCGGACTAGCCAAGATAATGAG.